These T cell receptor beta chains were read from a single sample in a study of CD8+CD57+ T cells in acquired aplastic anemia. TCRdb analysed the reads with MiXCR anew, one entry per CDR3 protein. The repertoire holds under 200,000 distinct CDR3 sequences, with roughly 40% as singletons. The sequenced sample was sorted CD4+, CD8+, or CD8+CD57+ T cells (not recorded which) from PBMCs. The receptors originated from a human donor in good health. The CDR3 runs from the conserved cysteine through the conserved F or W. The order of the fields is D gene, V gene, J gene, clone size, CDR3 protein, CDR3 DNA. The D gene is left open where the match is weak. Expanded clones are given a class, and other clones once, few, many or no size at all.

D gene: .; V gene: TRBV18; J gene: TRBJ1-5; clone size: .; CDR3 protein: CASSPPISGNQPQHF; CDR3 DNA: TGTGCCAGCTCACCCCCCATAAGCGGCAATCAGCCCCAGCATTTT
D gene: .; V gene: TRBV10-1; J gene: TRBJ1-5; clone size: .; CDR3 protein: CASTGVPNQPQHF; CDR3 DNA: TGCGCCAGCACAGGGGTGCCAAATCAGCCCCAGCATTTT
D gene: .; V gene: TRBV6-1; J gene: TRBJ1-3; clone size: many; CDR3 protein: CASMEGYSGNTIYF; CDR3 DNA: TGTGCCAGCATGGAGGGCTACTCTGGAAACACCATATATTTT
D gene: .; V gene: TRBV29-1; J gene: TRBJ1-4; clone size: few; CDR3 protein: CSVKGGALATNEKLFF; CDR3 DNA: TGCAGCGTAAAAGGGGGGGCACTGGCAACTAATGAAAAACTGTTTTTT
D gene: .; V gene: TRBV11-2; J gene: TRBJ1-3; clone size: many; CDR3 protein: CASSLEGRVYGNTIYF; CDR3 DNA: TGTGCCAGCAGCTTAGAAGGCAGGGTATACGGAAACACCATATATTTT
D gene: TRBD1; V gene: TRBV7-3; J gene: TRBJ2-5; clone size: many; CDR3 protein: CASSAGTVQETQYF; CDR3 DNA: TGTGCCAGCAGCGCTGGGACAGTCCAAGAGACCCAGTACTTC
D gene: .; V gene: TRBV3-1; J gene: TRBJ2-1; clone size: .; CDR3 protein: CASSQGLVGQFF; CDR3 DNA: TGTGCCAGCAGCCAAGGGTTGGTCGGGCAGTTCTTC
D gene: .; V gene: TRBV14; J gene: TRBJ1-1; clone size: many; CDR3 protein: CASSQGLTGFLNTEAFF; CDR3 DNA: TGTGCCAGCAGCCAAGGCCTTACAGGTTTCTTGAACACTGAAGCTTTCTTT
D gene: .; V gene: TRBV4-2; J gene: TRBJ1-6; clone size: many; CDR3 protein: CASSQGGQGGSYNSPLHF; CDR3 DNA: TGTGCCAGCAGCCAAGGAGGGCAGGGTGGGTCCTATAATTCACCCCTCCACTTT
D gene: .; V gene: TRBV7-9; J gene: TRBJ2-7; clone size: .; CDR3 protein: CASSHGHFYEQYF; CDR3 DNA: TGTGCCAGCAGCCACGGACACTTCTACGAGCAGTACTTC
D gene: .; V gene: TRBV20-1; J gene: TRBJ1-2; clone size: .; CDR3 protein: CSANTGLNYGYTF; CDR3 DNA: TGCAGTGCCAACACGGGTCTTAACTATGGCTACACCTTC
D gene: .; V gene: TRBV7-2; J gene: TRBJ2-7; clone size: few; CDR3 protein: CASSPGQGGSYEQYF; CDR3 DNA: TGTGCCAGCAGCCCTGGTCAGGGAGGCTCCTACGAGCAGTACTTC
D gene: .; V gene: TRBV10-3; J gene: TRBJ2-3; clone size: .; CDR3 protein: CAISELTADTQYF; CDR3 DNA: TGTGCCATCAGTGAGTTGACAGCAGATACGCAGTATTTT
D gene: .; V gene: TRBV10-3; J gene: TRBJ1-2; clone size: few; CDR3 protein: CASRAAGLDGYTF; CDR3 DNA: TGTGCCAGCCGGGCCGCGGGGTTGGATGGCTACACCTTC
D gene: TRBD1; V gene: TRBV29-1; J gene: TRBJ2-3; clone size: .; CDR3 protein: CSVEAQGQGMTDTQYF; CDR3 DNA: TGCAGCGTTGAAGCCCAGGGACAGGGAATGACAGATACGCAGTATTTT
D gene: TRBD1; V gene: TRBV11-2; J gene: TRBJ1-6; clone size: few; CDR3 protein: CASSGGQGRSPLHF; CDR3 DNA: TGTGCCAGCAGCGGAGGACAGGGGAGATCACCCCTCCACTTT
D gene: .; V gene: TRBV15; J gene: TRBJ2-7; clone size: .; CDR3 protein: CATSTRQKNYEQYF; CDR3 DNA: TGTGCCACCAGCACTCGTCAGAAGAACTACGAGCAGTACTTC
D gene: TRBD2; V gene: TRBV11-2; J gene: TRBJ2-2; clone size: .; CDR3 protein: CVSSLVGTSNTGELFF; CDR3 DNA: TGTGTCAGCAGCTTAGTTGGGACTAGCAACACCGGGGAGCTGTTTTTT
D gene: .; V gene: TRBV7-2; J gene: TRBJ2-7; clone size: many; CDR3 protein: CASSRSLSYEQYF; CDR3 DNA: TGTGCCAGCAGCCGGAGCCTTAGCTACGAGCAGTACTTC
D gene: TRBD2; V gene: TRBV15; J gene: TRBJ2-1; clone size: .; CDR3 protein: CATRDERGGRNEQFF; CDR3 DNA: TGTGCCACCAGGGACGAACGGGGGGGCCGAAATGAGCAGTTCTTC
D gene: .; V gene: TRBV15; J gene: TRBJ2-7; clone size: many; CDR3 protein: CATSRKGVGYEQYF; CDR3 DNA: TGTGCCACCAGCAGAAAGGGAGTAGGCTACGAGCAGTACTTC
D gene: TRBD1; V gene: TRBV7-8; J gene: TRBJ1-1; clone size: .; CDR3 protein: CASSLPLQGAETEAFF; CDR3 DNA: TGTGCCAGCAGCCTGCCCCTACAGGGGGCAGAGACTGAAGCTTTCTTT
D gene: .; V gene: TRBV19; J gene: TRBJ2-7; clone size: .; CDR3 protein: CASSPGGLSRYEQYF; CDR3 DNA: TGTGCCAGTAGTCCCGGAGGGCTCTCAAGGTACGAGCAGTACTTC
D gene: .; V gene: TRBV10-3; J gene: TRBJ2-5; clone size: .; CDR3 protein: CASKPRDQWGETQYF; CDR3 DNA: TGTGCCAGCAAACCCCGGGACCAATGGGGGGAGACCCAGTACTTC
D gene: TRBD1; V gene: TRBV5-1; J gene: TRBJ2-6; clone size: few; CDR3 protein: CASSPLALGQGRSGANVLTF; CDR3 DNA: TGCGCCAGCAGCCCCCTCGCGCTGGGACAGGGGCGCTCTGGGGCCAACGTCCTGACTTTC
D gene: .; V gene: TRBV2; J gene: TRBJ2-7; clone size: .; CDR3 protein: CASRASAYEQYF; CDR3 DNA: TGTGCCAGCAGGGCTAGCGCCTACGAGCAGTACTTC
D gene: .; V gene: TRBV6-1; J gene: TRBJ1-1; clone size: many; CDR3 protein: CASSEARQYVEAFF; CDR3 DNA: TGTGCCAGCAGTGAAGCCCGACAGTATGTTGAAGCTTTCTTT
D gene: .; V gene: TRBV19; J gene: TRBJ1-4; clone size: .; CDR3 protein: CASSPGRWGEKLFF; CDR3 DNA: TGTGCCAGTAGTCCGGGCCGCTGGGGAGAAAAACTGTTTTTT
D gene: .; V gene: TRBV10-3; J gene: TRBJ2-6; clone size: .; CDR3 protein: CASGGANSGANVLTF; CDR3 DNA: TGTGCCAGCGGGGGCGCCAATTCTGGGGCCAACGTCCTGACTTTC
D gene: TRBD1; V gene: TRBV19; J gene: TRBJ2-7; clone size: many; CDR3 protein: CASTGTGLYEQYF; CDR3 DNA: TGTGCCAGTACCGGGACAGGCCTGTACGAGCAGTACTTC
D gene: TRBD1; V gene: TRBV7-7; J gene: TRBJ2-2; clone size: .; CDR3 protein: CASSLGRGYTGELFF; CDR3 DNA: TGTGCCAGCAGCTTGGGCAGGGGGTACACCGGGGAGCTGTTTTTT